This T cell receptor (beta chain) was identified in a study of blood T cell repertoires in COVID-19. On the study more broadly: The origin of the acute and convalescent COVID-19 samples was the United States, Italy and Spain. T cells, B-cell-depleted T cells, or PBMCs supplied cDNA or gDNA.

Participant ages covered about 18 to 100 years across approximately 25 US areas. Participant-reported clinical history was the basis for cohort assignment. With 4 bases removed from V and 3 bases from J, the gap between germline ends came to 10 bases. Looked up from germline, CDR1 is SGHRS and CDR2 is YFSETQ. There are 13 residues in the CDR3. The assay was immunoSEQ multiplex PCR, and TCRdb's table has in-frame clones only and misses some. The sample shows fewer than 450,000 clones, approximately 88% of them seen only once. This sequence was found in a middle-aged woman with acute COVID-19. Sequences were obtained from PBMCs or T cells enriched from blood (not recorded which). This sequence joins TRBV5-1 and TRBJ1-1; weak D call: TRBD1 (5 bases). DNA for the CDR3: TGCGCCAGCAGCCCGGGGGTGTACACTGAAGCTTTCTTT. Translated, it gives CASSPGVYTEAFF.